The entry below gives a single T cell receptor beta chain sequence along with its context. Some clones are missing from TCRdb's copy, which holds only in-frame ones; the method was immunoSEQ multiplex PCR. Altogether 380,000 or so clones are present, roughly nine tenths being singletons, with the ten largest covering 6.4%. This entry comes from a study of Ad26.COV2.S vaccination and SARS-CoV-2 variants. Study as a whole: Vaccine-arm donor from the placebo-controlled COV1001 Ad26.COV2.S trial.

CDR1 is LGHNA and CDR2 is YSLEER in the germline V gene. V shed 1 base and J shed 2 bases, with 15 bases lying between them. The CDR3 spans 17 residues. The treatment here: 15 to 20 received Ad26.COV2.S at low or high dose, single or two shots; five or six received placebo; per-sample allocation not given. Sampling was performed 63 days after the first vaccine or placebo injection. The clonotype comes from a person aged 18-60 years who received the Ad26.COV2.S COVID-19 vaccine or a placebo. The V call is TRBV4-3, the J call TRBJ1-3, with D perhaps TRBD1 (5 bases). The sequencing here drew on peripheral blood, taken in a trial of Ad26.COV2.S vaccine versus placebo. Here the CDR3 reads CASSQGPGTYPGNTIYF. The CDR3 region has the DNA TGCGCCAGCAGCCAAGGTCCCGGGACTTATCCTGGAAACACCATATATTTT.